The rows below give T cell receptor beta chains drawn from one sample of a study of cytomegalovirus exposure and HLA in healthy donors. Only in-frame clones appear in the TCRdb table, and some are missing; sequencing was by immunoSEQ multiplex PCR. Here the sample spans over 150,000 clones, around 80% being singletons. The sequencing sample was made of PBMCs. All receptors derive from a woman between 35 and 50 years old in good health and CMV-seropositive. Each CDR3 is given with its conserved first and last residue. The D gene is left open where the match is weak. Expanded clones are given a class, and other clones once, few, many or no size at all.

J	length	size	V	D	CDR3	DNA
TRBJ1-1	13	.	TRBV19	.	CASSATLNTEAFF	TGTGCCAGTAGTGCGACATTGAACACTGAAGCTTTCTTT
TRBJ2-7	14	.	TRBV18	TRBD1	CASSPQGQTYEQYF	TGTGCCAGCTCACCCCAGGGACAGACCTACGAGCAGTACTTC
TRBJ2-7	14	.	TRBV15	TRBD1	CATSSHRGSYEQYF	TGTGCCACCAGCAGCCACAGGGGATCGTACGAGCAGTACTTC
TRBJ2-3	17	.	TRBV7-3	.	CASSLISGAVGEDTQYF	TGTGCCAGCAGCTTAATTTCCGGAGCCGTAGGCGAAGATACGCAGTATTTT
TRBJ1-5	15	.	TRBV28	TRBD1	CATRLQGEVNQPQHF	TGTGCCACCCGCCTGCAGGGGGAAGTGAATCAGCCCCAGCATTTT
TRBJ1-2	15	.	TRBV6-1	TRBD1	CASSDPGQGVHGYTF	TGTGCCAGCAGTGATCCCGGACAGGGAGTACATGGCTACACCTTC
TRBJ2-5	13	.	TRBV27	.	CASRRGRGETQYF	TGTGCCAGCAGAAGGGGAAGGGGAGAGACCCAGTACTTC
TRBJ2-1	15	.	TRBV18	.	CASTILDSSYNEQFF	TGTGCCAGCACGATCTTGGACAGCTCCTACAATGAGCAGTTCTTC
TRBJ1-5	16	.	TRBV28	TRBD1	CASSSTGTGWDQPQHF	TGTGCCAGCAGTTCTACCGGGACAGGGTGGGATCAGCCCCAGCATTTT
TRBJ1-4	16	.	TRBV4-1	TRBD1	CASSQGDRATNEKLFF	TGCGCCAGCAGCCAAGGGGACAGAGCAACTAATGAAAAACTGTTTTTT
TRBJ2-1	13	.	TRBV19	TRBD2	CASSGIAGQEQFF	TGTGCCAGTAGCGGAATAGCGGGACAAGAGCAGTTCTTC
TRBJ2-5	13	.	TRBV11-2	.	CASSPHFLETQYF	TGTGCCAGCAGCCCCCACTTCTTAGAGACCCAGTACTTC
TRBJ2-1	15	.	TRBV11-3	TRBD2	CASSSLTGTSREQFF	TGTGCCAGCAGCTCACTAACCGGGACTAGCCGTGAGCAGTTCTTC
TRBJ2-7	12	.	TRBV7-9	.	CASSHGLYEQYF	TGTGCCAGCAGCCACGGACTTTACGAGCAGTACTTC
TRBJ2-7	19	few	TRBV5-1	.	CASSLMGRNAFANSYEQYF	TGCGCCAGCAGCTTGATGGGCAGGAACGCTTTCGCCAATTCCTACGAGCAGTACTTC
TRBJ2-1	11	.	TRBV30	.	CAWRRRDEQFF	TGTGCCTGGAGGCGTAGAGATGAGCAGTTCTTC
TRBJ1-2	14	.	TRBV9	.	CASSPRTLNYGYTF	TGTGCCAGCAGCCCTCGGACACTGAACTATGGCTACACCTTC
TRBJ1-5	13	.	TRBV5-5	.	CASSLAENQPQHF	TGTGCCAGCAGCTTGGCGGAGAATCAGCCCCAGCATTTT
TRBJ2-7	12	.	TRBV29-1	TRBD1	CSVRQGSYEQYF	TGCAGCGTGAGACAGGGATCCTACGAGCAGTACTTC
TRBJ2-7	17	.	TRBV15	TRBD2	CATSMPSSGRAGYEQYF	TGTGCCACCAGCATGCCTTCTAGCGGGAGGGCCGGTTACGAGCAGTACTTC
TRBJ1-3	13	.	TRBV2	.	CASGESSGNTIYF	TGTGCCAGCGGGGAGAGCTCTGGAAACACCATATATTTT
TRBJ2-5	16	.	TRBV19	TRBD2	CASSIYPSGRGETQYF	TGTGCCAGTAGTATATACCCTAGCGGGAGAGGAGAGACCCAGTACTTC
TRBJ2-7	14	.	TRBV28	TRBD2	CASTAWGLVGEQYF	TGTGCCAGCACCGCTTGGGGACTAGTAGGCGAGCAGTACTTC
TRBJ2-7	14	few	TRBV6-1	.	CASREGPDLAEQYF	TGTGCCAGCAGGGAGGGACCAGACTTAGCCGAGCAGTACTTC
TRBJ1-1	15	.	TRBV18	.	CASSLPGGGDTEAFF	TGTGCCAGCTCACTCCCGGGAGGGGGAGACACTGAAGCTTTCTTT
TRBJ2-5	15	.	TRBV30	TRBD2	CAWSAGLAVQETQYF	TGTGCCTGGAGCGCCGGACTAGCGGTACAAGAGACCCAGTACTTC
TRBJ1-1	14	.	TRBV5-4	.	CASSSGEVNTEAFF	TGTGCCAGCAGCTCCGGGGAGGTGAACACTGAAGCTTTCTTT
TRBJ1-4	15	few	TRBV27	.	CASSQSGWLGTELFF	TGTGCCAGCAGCCAGTCGGGGTGGTTAGGTACAGAACTGTTTTTT
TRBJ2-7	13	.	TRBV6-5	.	CASKGLLSYEQYF	TGTGCCAGCAAGGGACTGCTCTCCTACGAGCAGTACTTC
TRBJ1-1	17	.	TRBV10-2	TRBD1	CASSGRDRGLENTEAFF	TGCGCCAGCAGTGGTCGGGACAGGGGGCTGGAGAACACTGAAGCTTTCTTT
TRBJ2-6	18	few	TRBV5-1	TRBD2	CASSLAGGTSSGANVLTF	TGCGCCAGCAGCTTGGCCGGGGGGACCTCCTCTGGGGCCAACGTCCTGACTTTC
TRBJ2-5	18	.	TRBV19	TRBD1	CASSIAGGAGTGGETQYF	TGTGCCAGTAGTATAGCCGGAGGAGCCGGGACAGGGGGTGAGACCCAGTACTTC
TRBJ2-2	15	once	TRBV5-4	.	CASSLAGVKTGELFF	TGTGCCAGCAGCTTGGCGGGAGTGAAGACCGGGGAGCTGTTTTTT
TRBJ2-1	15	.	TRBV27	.	CASTRAGSSYNEQFF	TGTGCCAGCACCAGGGCGGGGAGCTCCTACAATGAGCAGTTCTTC
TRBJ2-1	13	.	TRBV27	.	CASSLSTKNEQFF	TGTGCCAGCAGTCTGTCGACAAAGAATGAGCAGTTCTTC
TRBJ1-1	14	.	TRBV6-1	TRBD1	CASFVGQATTEAFF	TGTGCCAGCTTCGTGGGACAGGCGACCACTGAAGCTTTCTTT
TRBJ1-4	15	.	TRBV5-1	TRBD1	CASSRLQGAREKLFF	TGCGCCAGCAGCCGGTTACAGGGGGCGCGTGAAAAACTGTTTTTT
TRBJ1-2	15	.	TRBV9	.	CASSVLEGLGYGYTF	TGTGCCAGCAGCGTACTGGAGGGTCTCGGCTATGGCTACACCTTC
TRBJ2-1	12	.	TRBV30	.	CAWTKDGGEQFF	TGTGCCTGGACGAAAGACGGGGGTGAGCAGTTCTTC
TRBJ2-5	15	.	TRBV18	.	CASSQNIPGEETQYF	TGTGCCAGCTCACAGAACATTCCAGGGGAGGAGACCCAGTACTTC
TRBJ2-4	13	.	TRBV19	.	CASSAGSRNIQYF	TGTGCCAGTAGTGCTGGGAGCCGAAACATTCAGTACTTC
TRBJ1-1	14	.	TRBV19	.	CASSIRYRDTEAFF	TGTGCCAGTAGTATCCGTTACAGGGACACTGAAGCTTTCTTT
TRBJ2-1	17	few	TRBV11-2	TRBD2	CASSPGLAGGRGNRQFF	TGTGCCAGCAGCCCGGGACTAGCGGGAGGCCGAGGTAATAGGCAGTTCTTC
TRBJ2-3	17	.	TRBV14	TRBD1	CASSQGLRDRETDTQYF	TGTGCCAGCAGCCAAGGACTCCGGGACAGGGAAACAGATACGCAGTATTTT
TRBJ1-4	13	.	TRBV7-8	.	CASATSHLLELFF	TGTGCCAGCGCCACATCCCACCTCCTGGAACTGTTTTTT